This T cell receptor beta chain was captured by sequencing in a study of monozygotic twins with cystic fibrosis. Study at large: Around 3 micrograms of fragmented DNA underwent around 14 PCR cycles for library preparation.

As regards this clone: Its antigen is unknown.

Sequencing was performed with immunoSEQ multiplex PCR; in TCRdb, only in-frame clones are kept and a portion is missing. The table has under 30,000 clones, around nine tenths seen once. Study-wide results and limits: The repertoire was suggested to be naive-dominated, clonality median about 0.009.

Germline V gene sequence: CDR1 MNHNS, CDR2 SASEGT. This CDR3 has 15 amino acids. J gave up 2 bases and V 2 bases, and 6 bases lay outside the gene matches. V is TRBV6-1 and J is TRBJ2-7; the match to TRBD1 covers 7 bases. The sample taken for sequencing was blood. The origin of this receptor is a girl aged 2 to 10 with cystic fibrosis. As DNA, the CDR3 is TGTGCCAGCAGTGAATGGACAGGCCCCGCCTACGAGCAGTACTTC. This translates into CASSEWTGPAYEQYF.